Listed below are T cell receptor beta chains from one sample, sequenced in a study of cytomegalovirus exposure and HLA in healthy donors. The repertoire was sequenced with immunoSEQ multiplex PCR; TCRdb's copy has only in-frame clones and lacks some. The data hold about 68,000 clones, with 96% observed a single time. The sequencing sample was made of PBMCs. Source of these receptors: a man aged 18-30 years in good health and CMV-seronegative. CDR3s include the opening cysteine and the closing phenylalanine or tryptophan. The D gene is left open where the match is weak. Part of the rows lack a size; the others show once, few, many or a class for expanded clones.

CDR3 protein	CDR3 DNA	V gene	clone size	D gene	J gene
CASSLGEGNQPQHF	TGTGCCAGCAGTTTGGGGGAGGGCAATCAGCCCCAGCATTTT	TRBV28	.	.	TRBJ1-5
CASSFSGTGGYNEQFF	TGCGCCAGCAGCTTTTCCGGGACAGGGGGTTACAATGAGCAGTTCTTC	TRBV5-1	.	TRBD1	TRBJ2-1
CASRQGTNTEAFF	TGCGCCAGCCGCCAGGGGACGAACACTGAAGCTTTCTTT	TRBV5-1	.	.	TRBJ1-1
CASSLEALGGTEAFF	TGTGCCAGCAGCTTAGAGGCTCTGGGGGGGACTGAAGCTTTCTTT	TRBV7-9	.	.	TRBJ1-1
CASGLGLAGGPNEQYF	TGTGCTAGTGGTTTGGGACTAGCGGGAGGTCCCAACGAGCAGTACTTC	TRBV12-5	.	TRBD2	TRBJ2-7
CAVSAGQGAEKLFF	TGTGCCGTTAGTGCGGGGCAGGGGGCAGAAAAACTGTTTTTT	TRBV28	once	TRBD1	TRBJ1-4
CASSTRGGLVEAFF	TGTGCCAGTAGTACCCGAGGGGGTCTAGTTGAAGCTTTCTTT	TRBV19	.	.	TRBJ1-1
CASSMTGSNQPQHF	TGTGCCAGCAGCATGACAGGAAGCAATCAGCCCCAGCATTTT	TRBV5-5	.	.	TRBJ1-5
CASREGTVIMNTEAFF	TGTGCCAGCAGAGAAGGGACTGTTATAATGAACACTGAAGCTTTCTTT	TRBV6-1	.	.	TRBJ1-1
CASSRQGWSYEQYF	TGTGCCAGCAGTAGACAGGGGTGGTCCTACGAGCAGTACTTC	TRBV2	once	TRBD1	TRBJ2-7
CASSQVRDRGVRNEQFF	TGCGCCAGCAGCCAAGTACGGGACAGAGGGGTCAGGAATGAGCAGTTCTTC	TRBV4-1	.	TRBD1	TRBJ2-1
CASRATGFPQYF	TGTGCCAGCAGAGCTACAGGCTTCCCGCAGTATTTT	TRBV6-1	.	.	TRBJ2-3
CASSPRGTGDNEQFF	TGTGCCAGCAGCCCGCGGGGGACAGGGGACAATGAGCAGTTCTTC	TRBV7-9	.	TRBD1	TRBJ2-1
CSVDYAGQGNIQYF	TGCAGCGTTGATTATGCCGGCCAGGGAAACATTCAGTACTTC	TRBV29-1	.	.	TRBJ2-4
CASSSPGQAYEQYF	TGCGCCAGCAGCTCACCGGGACAGGCCTACGAGCAGTACTTC	TRBV5-1	.	TRBD1	TRBJ2-7
CASSPTGVQETQYF	TGTGCCAGCAGTCCCACAGGGGTCCAAGAGACCCAGTACTTC	TRBV6-1	.	TRBD1	TRBJ2-5
CASSPRTGGETQYF	TGTGCCAGCAGTCCGCGGACGGGAGGGGAGACCCAGTACTTC	TRBV6-5	.	TRBD2	TRBJ2-5
CASSRHPDTDTQYF	TGTGCCAGCAGCCGACATCCAGACACAGATACGCAGTATTTT	TRBV9	.	.	TRBJ2-3
CASRKIDNSPLHF	TGTGCCAGCAGGAAAATAGATAATTCACCCCTCCACTTT	TRBV6-6	.	.	TRBJ1-6
CASRNRAMNTEAFF	TGCGCCAGCAGAAACAGGGCGATGAACACTGAAGCTTTCTTT	TRBV4-1	.	.	TRBJ1-1
CASSGSGSGQPQHF	TGTGCCAGTAGTGGGTCGGGGTCTGGCCAGCCCCAGCATTTT	TRBV19	.	.	TRBJ1-5
CASRSTPGTSGRSPRYNEQFF	TGTGCCAGCAGGTCAACACCCGGGACTAGCGGGAGGTCCCCGCGGTACAATGAGCAGTTCTTC	TRBV7-8	.	TRBD2	TRBJ2-1
CASSSDSYEQYF	TGTGCCAGCAGTTCGGACAGCTACGAGCAGTACTTC	TRBV28	once	.	TRBJ2-7
CASSWGSKEQYF	TGTGCCAGCAGTTGGGGCTCTAAAGAGCAGTACTTC	TRBV28	.	.	TRBJ2-7
CASSLSSSVSGANVLTF	TGTGCCAGCAGCCTCTCATCGTCAGTCTCTGGGGCCAACGTCCTGACTTTC	TRBV7-9	.	.	TRBJ2-6
CAWSVLFTSTDTQYF	TGTGCCTGGAGTGTACTTTTCACTAGCACAGATACGCAGTATTTT	TRBV30	.	.	TRBJ2-3
CASSQAEQAYEQYF	TGCGCCAGCAGCCAAGCCGAACAGGCTTACGAGCAGTACTTC	TRBV4-1	.	.	TRBJ2-7
CASSITLAGVWETQYF	TGTGCCAGTAGTATCACTCTAGCGGGAGTTTGGGAGACCCAGTACTTC	TRBV19	.	TRBD2	TRBJ2-5
CASSLASGESTEAFF	TGTGCCAGCAGCTTAGCGAGTGGGGAGAGCACTGAAGCTTTCTTT	TRBV7-9	.	.	TRBJ1-1
CASSGTGSGYEQYF	TGCGCCAGCAGCGGAACAGGGAGTGGGTACGAGCAGTACTTC	TRBV5-1	.	.	TRBJ2-7
CASSYTSGRDTGELFF	TGTGCCAGCAGTTACACCAGCGGGAGAGACACCGGGGAGCTGTTTTTT	TRBV6-5	.	TRBD2	TRBJ2-2
CASSQVTSNTQYF	TGTGCCAGCAGCCAAGTTACTAGTAATACGCAGTATTTT	TRBV14	.	.	TRBJ2-3
CASSLGGILNTEAFF	TGTGCCAGCAGCTTGGGCGGAATCTTGAACACTGAAGCTTTCTTT	TRBV5-4	.	.	TRBJ1-1
CASSLDGGPYEQYF	TGTGCCAGCAGCTTAGATGGGGGCCCCTACGAGCAGTACTTC	TRBV7-9	.	.	TRBJ2-7
CASSLTGRSGNTIYF	TGTGCCAGCAGCTTGACAGGACGATCTGGAAACACCATATATTTT	TRBV5-4	.	.	TRBJ1-3
CASSLVGEGDTQYF	TGTGCCAGCAGCTTGGTTGGGGAGGGGGATACGCAGTATTTT	TRBV5-4	.	TRBD2	TRBJ2-3
CAWSEGQHYGYTF	TGTGCCTGGAGTGAGGGGCAGCACTATGGCTACACCTTC	TRBV30	.	.	TRBJ1-2
CASSRTEEEKLFF	TGTGCCAGCAGTAGGACAGAAGAAGAAAAACTGTTTTTT	TRBV6-6	.	.	TRBJ1-4
CASSDAGRGSRNEQFF	TGTGCCAGCAGCGACGCAGGGAGGGGCAGTAGAAATGAGCAGTTCTTC	TRBV9	.	TRBD2	TRBJ2-1
CSVPHRESYGYTF	TGCAGCGTGCCCCACAGGGAAAGCTATGGCTACACCTTC	TRBV29-1	.	.	TRBJ1-2
CASSFPAGGPREQFF	TGTGCCAGCAGCTTTCCAGCGGGAGGGCCCCGAGAGCAGTTCTTC	TRBV5-4	.	TRBD2	TRBJ2-1
CASSLNEGGNYGYTF	TGTGCCAGCAGCTTAAACGAGGGCGGAAACTATGGCTACACCTTC	TRBV7-9	.	.	TRBJ1-2
CASSSGGQGLNEKLFF	TGTGCCAGCAGTTCCGGAGGGCAGGGTCTAAATGAAAAACTGTTTTTT	TRBV13	.	.	TRBJ1-4
CASRLLVHEQYF	TGTGCCAGCAGGCTACTAGTCCACGAGCAGTACTTC	TRBV6-1	.	.	TRBJ2-7
CASRGTGGENTEAFF	TGTGCCAGCAGGGGGACAGGGGGAGAGAACACTGAAGCTTTCTTT	TRBV28	.	TRBD1	TRBJ1-1
CASDGGVNTEAFF	TGTGCCAGCGACGGGGGGGTGAACACTGAAGCTTTCTTT	TRBV6-6	.	.	TRBJ1-1
CASSTSGTEETQYF	TGTGCCAGTAGTACTTCCGGGACAGAAGAGACCCAGTACTTC	TRBV19	.	TRBD1	TRBJ2-5
CASSYVPRDLSSF	TGTGCCAGCAGCTACGTACCCCGGGATCTTAGCTCCTTC	TRBV5-5	.	.	TRBJ1-2
CASSLKQGQGYGYTF	TGTGCCAGCAGCCTGAAACAGGGCCAGGGCTATGGCTACACCTTC	TRBV5-6	.	.	TRBJ1-2
CASSLGGTGTAAGYTF	TGCGCCAGCAGCTTGGGGGGAACCGGGACAGCCGCTGGCTACACCTTC	TRBV5-1	once	TRBD1	TRBJ1-2
CAISPGTENTEAFF	TGTGCCATCAGCCCCGGGACAGAGAACACTGAAGCTTTCTTT	TRBV10-3	.	TRBD1	TRBJ1-1
CASSLTGTNTEAFF	TGTGCCAGCAGCCTGACAGGGACGAACACTGAAGCTTTCTTT	TRBV13	.	TRBD1	TRBJ1-1
CASSLAAALASINSYEQYF	TGTGCCAGCAGCTTAGCCGCAGCACTAGCGTCTATAAACTCCTACGAGCAGTACTTC	TRBV7-2	.	TRBD2	TRBJ2-7
CASSTSRDRRTNEKLFF	TGTGCCAGCAGCACCTCACGGGACAGGAGGACCAATGAAAAACTGTTTTTT	TRBV11-2	once	TRBD1	TRBJ1-4
CASSQVASTSGSHLYEQYF	TGCGCCAGCAGCCAAGTCGCGTCGACTAGCGGGAGCCACCTTTACGAGCAGTACTTC	TRBV4-1	once	TRBD2	TRBJ2-7
CASSPLASETQYF	TGCGCCAGCAGCCCTTTGGCATCCGAGACCCAGTACTTC	TRBV5-1	.	.	TRBJ2-5
CSVDRVREKLFF	TGCAGCGTTGACAGGGTTCGGGAAAAACTGTTTTTT	TRBV29-1	.	.	TRBJ1-4
CASRRTSGRNNEQFF	TGTGCCAGCAGGCGGACTAGCGGGAGAAACAATGAGCAGTTCTTC	TRBV27	.	TRBD2	TRBJ2-1
CASSDEPRRTEAFF	TGTGCCAGCAGTGATGAGCCTCGGAGGACTGAAGCTTTCTTT	TRBV2	.	.	TRBJ1-1